These 27 T cell receptor beta chains were sequenced from one sample in a study of blood T cell repertoires in COVID-19. Produced via immunoSEQ multiplex PCR; TCRdb's table is partial and in-frame only. The sample has about 290,000 clones; about 85% are singletons. The sequencing sample was made of peripheral blood. The receptors were sampled from a woman aged 50 to 60 with active or convalescent COVID-19.

This sequence joins TRBV25-1 and TRBJ1-1; possible D gene TRBD1, 5 bases. The CDR3 runs to 13 residues. Germline values: CDR1 MGHDK, CDR2 SYGVNS. Trimming cost V 6 bases and J 2 bases, with 10 bases left between them. The CDR3, as DNA: TGTGCCAGCAGCCAGGGTACCAACACTGAAGCTTTCTTT. Its translation is CASSQGTNTEAFF.

This chain uses TRBV19 with TRBJ2-3, with 8 bases matching TRBD1. J was trimmed by 5 bases and V by 3 bases; bases with no gene match: 1. This CDR3 is built from 13 residues. Germline values: CDR1 LNHDA, CDR2 SQIVND (reference sequence). CDR3 nucleotides: TGTGCCAGTAGTATCGACAGGGGAGATACGCAGTATTTT. It is translated as CASSIDRGDTQYF. Complete variable domain (other parts from reference TRBV19 and TRBJ2-3): DGGITQSPKYLFRKEGQNVTLSCEQNLNHDAMYWYRQDPGQGLRLIYYSQIVNDFQKGDIAEGYSVSREKKESFPLTVTSAQKNPTAFYLCASSIDRGDTQYFGPGTRLTVL.

The chain recombines TRBV18 with TRBJ2-5, with D possibly being TRBD2 (5 bases). The germline gives CDR1 KGHSH, CDR2 LQKENI. Trimming took off 6 bases at V and 5 bases at J, with 16 bases between the two ends. The CDR3 is 14 residues long. CDR3 DNA: TGTGCCAGCTCTGTCCTCACTAGAGCGGAGACCCAGTACTTC. Translation: CASSVLTRAETQYF.

The gene calls are TRBV2 and TRBJ2-5; 8 bases align to TRBD2. This CDR3 contains 15 residues. Germline V CDR1 and CDR2: SNHLY, FYNNEI. V lost 2 bases and J lost 5; bases outside the gene matches: 7. The CDR3 region has the DNA TGTGCCAGCAGTGAATGGAGCGGGAGTGGGGAGACCCAGTACTTC. Translated, it gives CASSEWSGSGETQYF.

The V and J genes are TRBV9 and TRBJ1-2, with TRBD1 matching over 7 bases. Germline assignment: CDR1 SGDLS and CDR2 YYNGEE. The J segment lost 8 bases and the V segment lost 5 bases, leaving 18 bases of the junction unmatched. This CDR3 comprises 16 residues. The CDR3 DNA reads TGTGCCAGCAGTGACCGGGACAGCGACCTTCCGTGGGGCTACACCTTC. Protein product: CASSDRDSDLPWGYTF.

The V and J genes are TRBV20-1 and TRBJ1-2; TRBD1 is a possible D gene (5 bases). CDR3 length: 14 amino acids. V lost 3 bases to trimming and J lost 5 bases, with 16 bases between them. The V gene's germline CDR1 is DFQATT and CDR2 SNEGSKA (reference sequence). The CDR3 here is CSASLQGGRYGYTF. The CDR3 DNA reads TGCAGTGCTAGTCTCCAGGGAGGGCGATATGGCTACACCTTC.

In DNA form, the CDR3 reads TGTGCCAGCAGTTTCTCCCCCCCCCGCTATGGCTACACCTTC. This sequence encodes CASSFSPPRYGYTF. This chain uses TRBV28 with TRBJ1-2; no firm D call. Germline loops: CDR1 MDHEN, CDR2 SYDVKM. V shed 3 bases and J shed 4 bases, with 12 bases lying between them. The CDR3 contains 14 residues.

The CDR3 DNA follows: TGCGCCAGCAGCCCCGGATTGGCTAGCGGGAGCAGGGATACGCAGTATTTT. Encoded protein: CASSPGLASGSRDTQYF. The chain links TRBV5-1 to TRBJ2-3, with 10 bases fitting TRBD2. The CDR3 spans 17 residues. Germline-derived CDR1 and CDR2 are SGHRS and YFSETQ. J was trimmed by 6 bases and V by 4 bases; bases with no gene match: 14.

This rearrangement joins TRBV5-1 to TRBJ2-5; 9 nucleotides match TRBD2. Trimming at V came to 3 bases and at J to 5 bases, leaving 8 bases not matched to a gene. The CDR3 totals 15 residues. Germline V gene sequence: CDR1 SGHRS, CDR2 YFSETQ. CDR3 region: CASSSSGTSLETQYF. DNA for the CDR3: TGCGCCAGCAGCTCTTCGGGGACTAGCCTGGAGACCCAGTACTTC. Variable domain in full (rest from reference TRBV5-1 and TRBJ2-5): KAGVTQTPRYLIKTRGQQVTLSCSPISGHRSVSWYQQTPGQGLQFLFEYFSETQRNKGNFPGRFSGRQFSNSRSEMNVSTLELGDSALYLCASSSSGTSLETQYFGPGTRLLVL.

V usage is TRBV28 and J usage is TRBJ2-2; a weak D match, TRBD1 (6 bases). This CDR3 region has 14 residues. The germline gives CDR1 MDHEN, CDR2 SYDVKM. V lost 6 bases to trimming and J lost 4 bases, with 12 bases between them. CDR3 sequence: CASRRQVFTGELFF. CDR3 DNA sequence: TGTGCCAGCAGACGACAGGTCTTCACCGGGGAGCTGTTTTTT.

The genes are TRBV2 and TRBJ2-1; D is perhaps TRBD2 (6 bases). Trimming took off 2 bases at V and 5 bases at J, with 13 bases between the two ends. CDR3 length: 15 residues. Germline values: CDR1 SNHLY, CDR2 FYNNEI. CDR3: CASSERASENNEQFF. The CDR3, as DNA: TGTGCCAGCAGTGAAAGGGCTAGCGAAAACAATGAGCAGTTCTTC.

The rearrangement links TRBV2 to TRBJ2-1; no clear D gene. The length of the CDR3 is 15 residues. CDR1 SNHLY and CDR2 FYNNEI come from the germline V gene. V was shortened by 3 bases and J by 9 bases, with 18 bases between the two germline ends. The CDR3, as DNA: TGTGCCAGCAGTGAGTTATCTAGAGGTCTTAGTGAGCAGTTCTTC. Translating gives CASSELSRGLSEQFF.

This chain joins TRBV28 and TRBJ2-2; D remains ambiguous. Germline V gives CDR1 MDHEN, CDR2 SYDVKM. CDR3 size: 12 residues. The V end lost 3 bases, the J end lost 7 bases, and 6 bases lay between the germline ends. In DNA, the CDR3 is TGTGCCAGCAGTTTGAGATACGGGGAGCTGTTTTTT. This gives the protein CASSLRYGELFF.

V gene TRBV3-1 (or the pseudogene TRBV3-2) combines with J gene TRBJ2-1, with a tentative D call TRBD2 (10 bases). This CDR3 contains 20 residues. Per germline, CDR1 LGHDT and CDR2 YNNKEL (reference sequence). Trimming took 2 bases from V and 8 from J, leaving 31 bases between them. This CDR3 is CASSQPPGQGSSGSSYEQFF. CDR3 sequence (DNA): TGTGCCAGCAGCCAACCACCGGGACAGGGCTCTAGCGGGAGCTCGTATGAGCAGTTCTTC.

The chain is built from TRBV7-9 and TRBJ2-7; 7 positions agree with TRBD2. Germline V gene sequence: CDR1 SEHNR, CDR2 FQNEAQ (reference sequence). The CDR3 is 14 residues long. V shed 5 bases, J shed 3 bases, and the junction held 7 bases outside the gene matches. The CDR3 loop is CASSPTTSRYEQYF. CDR3 coding DNA: TGTGCCAGCAGCCCTACGACTAGCCGCTACGAGCAGTACTTC.

CDR3 residues: CSAVDRAPNYGYTF. CDR3 sequence (DNA): TGCAGCGCCGTAGACAGAGCCCCTAACTATGGCTACACCTTC. J is TRBJ1-2 and V is TRBV29-1; D is perhaps TRBD1 (5 bases). Germline CDR1 is SQVTM and CDR2 is ANQGSEA. The CDR3 covers 14 residues. V lost 7 bases and J 0 bases, leaving 15 bases between the germline ends.

This clone was seen a single time. The V call is TRBV7-9, the J call TRBJ2-1; 15 bases are a match to TRBD2. Germline lookup yields CDR1 SEHNR and CDR2 FQNEAQ (reference sequence). The CDR3 loop spans 15 amino acids. The junction had 2 bases not matched to a gene; V was cut back by 4 bases and J by 7 bases. The CDR3, as DNA: TGTGCCAGCAGCTGGACTAGCGGGAGGGCAAATGAGCAGTTCTTC. It translates to CASSWTSGRANEQFF.

The count of this clone is one. The gene calls are TRBV6-1 and TRBJ2-5; 7 positions match TRBD2. The V and J ends lost 2 bases and 12 bases, in that order; junction bases with no gene match: 3. Germline V gene sequence: CDR1 MNHNS, CDR2 SASEGT. The CDR3 contains 11 residues. The CDR3, as DNA: TGTGCCAGCAGTGAATGGGGGGGAAAGTACTTC. This gives the protein CASSEWGGKYF.

The chain joins TRBV20-1 to TRBJ2-4; D is possibly TRBD1 (5 bases). This CDR3 is built from 11 residues. Trimming removed 7 bases at V and 8 bases at J, with 12 bases between. Germline V gene data show CDR1 as DFQATT and CDR2 as SNEGSKA (reference sequence). The CDR3 nucleotides read TGCAGTGGGACGCGCAGGGACATTCAGTACTTC. This encodes CSGTRRDIQYF.

V and J are TRBV5-4 and TRBJ2-1, with 13 bases matching TRBD2. Germline assignment: CDR1 SGHNT and CDR2 YYREEE (reference sequence). Trimming at V came to 1 base and at J to 10 bases, leaving 2 bases not matched to a gene. The CDR3 has 14 amino acids. In DNA form, the CDR3 reads TGTGCCAGCAGCTTGCAGACTAGCGGGGGGGAGCAGTTCTTC. The encoded protein is CASSLQTSGGEQFF.

This clone was recorded a few times. This chain connects TRBV29-1 to TRBJ2-7; the match to TRBD2 covers 12 bases. Germline trimming cut 7 bases from V and 0 bases from J; bases unmatched to any gene: 7. CDR3 length equals 15 residues. Germline V gene lookup returns CDR1 SQVTM and CDR2 ANQGSEA. The CDR3 protein is CSAILAGGSSYEQYF. For the CDR3, the DNA is TGCAGCGCCATTCTAGCGGGAGGGTCCTCCTACGAGCAGTACTTC.

V is TRBV4-1 and J is TRBJ2-7; D is unresolved. Trimming pared 3 bases from V and 3 bases from J, leaving 3 bases between. The CDR3 runs 11 residues. In germline, CDR1 is MGHRA, CDR2 YSYEKL. The CDR3 nucleotides are TGCGCCAGCAGCCACCTCTACGAGCAGTACTTC. It codes for CASSHLYEQYF.

V gene TRBV18 combines with J gene TRBJ2-7; possibly TRBD2 for D (6 bases). Germline V gives CDR1 KGHSH, CDR2 LQKENI. This CDR3 is 13 amino acids long. Trimming shortened V by 3 bases and J by 3 bases, and 9 bases separated the two germline ends. CDR3 amino acids: CASSPRDFYEQYF. The CDR3 region has the DNA TGTGCCAGCTCACCCCGGGACTTCTACGAGCAGTACTTC.

The rearrangement links TRBV18 to TRBJ2-1; D ambiguous. The V gene's germline CDR1 is KGHSH and CDR2 LQKENI. V was cut by 1 base and J by 0 bases, with 7 bases left in between. There are 15 residues in the CDR3. As DNA, the CDR3 is TGTGCCAGCTCACCACAAGTGAGCTCCTACAATGAGCAGTTCTTC. The encoded protein is CASSPQVSSYNEQFF.

The rearrangement uses TRBV27 and TRBJ2-1; 12 nucleotides match TRBD2. Germline CDR1 is MNHEY and CDR2 is SMNVEV (reference sequence). The CDR3 runs 18 residues. J was trimmed by 8 bases and V by 4 bases; bases with no gene match: 15. The CDR3 spells CASSSDSSGRAIRDEQFF. The CDR3 DNA is TGTGCCAGCAGTTCCGATTCTAGCGGGAGGGCTATAAGGGATGAGCAGTTCTTC.

The V gene is TRBV4-1, the J gene TRBJ2-7; D possibly corresponds to TRBD2 (6 bases). The CDR3 runs 14 residues. Germline CDR1 reads MGHRA; CDR2 reads YSYEKL. Deletions cut 11 bases from V and 7 bases from J, with 24 bases between. The CDR3 nucleotides read TGCGCCTCCAGGGTGGCGGGACCCTGGGGGGAGCAGTACTTC. Its protein product is CASRVAGPWGEQYF.

The chain uses TRBV28 and TRBJ1-2; possibly TRBD1 for D (6 bases). Trimming shortened V by 1 base and J by 5 bases, and 11 bases separated the two germline ends. The CDR3 consists of 14 residues. Germline CDR1 is MDHEN and CDR2 is SYDVKM. Written as DNA, the CDR3 is TGTGCCAGCAGTTTATTGGGGGCCTATTATGGCTACACCTTC. It specifies CASSLLGAYYGYTF.